Sequencing of this TCR beta chain was carried out in a study of PD-L1 blockade in urothelial cancer. Study in general: Blood drawn 3 weeks (second dose) and 6 weeks after treatment start was analyzed. Blood yielded a median of about 140,000 T cells per sample. The study's findings and limits: Below-median TCR clonality that was measured in pretreatment blood predicted better survival. Blood clones associated with the tumor expanded more at 3 weeks in durable-benefit patients.

Noted time point: peripheral blood 6 weeks after treatment start. A word on this clone: Its antigen remains unknown. Other DNA sequences of this sample code for an identical CDR3.

Sequencing was performed with immunoSEQ multiplex PCR; in TCRdb, only in-frame clones are kept and a portion is missing. The data hold 65,000 to 85,000 clones, with around 93% observed a single time. This CDR3 has 14 residues. Germline V gives CDR1 SNHLY, CDR2 FYNNEI. Losses at the gene ends were 5 bases for V and 4 bases for J; bases not matched to a gene: 4. This chain links TRBV2 with TRBJ1-5, with 8 nucleotides matching TRBD1. This specimen consisted of PBMCs, obtained around atezolizumab (anti-PD-L1) treatment. The TCR was taken from a woman of 80 years or more with urothelial cancer. The CDR3 DNA sequence: TGTGCCAGCAGTAGGGACAGGCCAAATCAGCCCCAGCATTTT. The encoded protein is CASSRDRPNQPQHF.